Shown below are 30 T cell receptor beta chains from a single sample sequenced in a study of blood T cell repertoires in COVID-19. The protocol was immunoSEQ multiplex PCR, while the TCRdb copy is restricted to in-frame clones and leaves out a portion. The sample has some 97,000 clones, about nine tenths seen once. Sequenced material: peripheral blood. The receptors shown here come from a man between 70 and 80 years old with acute or convalescent COVID-19.

The V and J genes are TRBV5-5 and TRBJ1-6; D gene unclear. CDR3 length equals 12 residues. Per the germline V gene, CDR1 is SGHKS and CDR2 is YYEKEE (reference sequence). V lost 3 bases, J lost 10 bases, and 8 bases lay in between. The CDR3 nucleotides read TGTGCCAGCAGCTCGGGAGACTCACCCCTCCACTTT. This gives the protein CASSSGDSPLHF.

The chain joins TRBV5-1 to TRBJ2-7; TRBD1 aligns across 10 bases. Trimming took 1 base from V and 1 from J; bases not matched to a gene: 5. The CDR3 has 16 residues. Germline V lookup: CDR1 SGHRS, CDR2 YFSETQ. The CDR3 DNA sequence: TGCGCCAGCAGCTTGAGACAGGGGGCTGGATCCTACGAGCAGTACTTC. Its protein product is CASSLRQGAGSYEQYF. Using reference TRBV5-1 and TRBJ2-7 for the parts outside the CDR3, the full variable domain is KAGVTQTPRYLIKTRGQQVTLSCSPISGHRSVSWYQQTPGQGLQFLFEYFSETQRNKGNFPGRFSGRQFSNSRSEMNVSTLELGDSALYLCASSLRQGAGSYEQYFGPGTRLTVT.

The chain recombines TRBV3-1 (or the pseudogene TRBV3-2) with TRBJ1-2; 7 bases are shared with TRBD1. The CDR3 covers 14 residues. The ends lost 7 bases at V and 6 bases at J; junction bases unmatched: 11. Germline V gene sequence: CDR1 LGHDT, CDR2 YNNKEL (reference sequence). CDR3 loop: CASTLGQGVNGYTF. For the CDR3, the DNA is TGTGCCAGCACCCTTGGGCAGGGGGTTAATGGCTACACCTTC.

This chain links TRBV10-2 with TRBJ2-1; D perhaps matches TRBD2 (5 bases). V was pared by 6 bases and J by 2 bases, with 14 bases between. Looked up from germline, CDR1 is WSHSY and CDR2 is SAAADI. The CDR3 loop spans 15 amino acids. The CDR3 here is CASSTGPGTYNEQFF. DNA of the CDR3: TGCGCCAGCAGCACCGGACCCGGGACCTACAATGAGCAGTTCTTC.

The chain carries TRBV24-1 and TRBJ1-5; D might be TRBD1 (6 bases). Germline lookup yields CDR1 KGHDR and CDR2 SFDVKD. V lost 5 bases to trimming and J lost 4 bases, with 11 bases between them. CDR3 size: 14 residues. CDR3 sequence (DNA): TGTGCCACCAGTGCAGGGGAGAGGAATCAGCCCCAGCATTTT. Translation gives CATSAGERNQPQHF.

The chain combines TRBV7-2 with TRBJ2-3; TRBD2 agrees at 8 bases. The CDR3 contains 15 residues. V was clipped by 5 bases and J by 0 bases; unmatched bases: 4. CDR1 is SGHTA and CDR2 is FQGNSA in the germline V gene. The CDR3 bases are TGTGCCAGCAGCGCAAGCGGGGGTAGCACAGATACGCAGTATTTT. Its translation: CASSASGGSTDTQYF.

This clone was detected a few times. J is TRBJ1-3 and V is TRBV12-5; no firm D call. V gave up 1 base and J gave up 0 bases, with 13 bases separating them. The germline gives CDR1 LGHNT, CDR2 FRNRAP. There are 17 residues in the CDR3. Here the CDR3 DNA reads TGTGCTAGTGGTTTGGCCCTCCTGGCAGACTCTGGAAACACCATATATTTT. Translation: CASGLALLADSGNTIYF.

As regards this clone: The sample holds other DNA sequences that translate to the same CDR3. The V call is TRBV20-1, the J call TRBJ1-2; 7 bases match TRBD1. The length of the CDR3 is 11 residues. After removal of 6 bases from V and 4 bases from J, the junction contained 2 bases not matched to a gene. Germline V gene lookup returns CDR1 DFQATT and CDR2 SNEGSKA (reference sequence). This CDR3 is CSARDSYGYTF. The CDR3 DNA is TGCAGTGCCCGGGACAGCTATGGCTACACCTTC.

The chain has TRBV4-1 and TRBJ1-1, with D perhaps TRBD1 (6 bases). Trimming left V 0 bases short and J 0 bases short, with 14 bases between. CDR1 and CDR2 (germline): MGHRA, YSYEKL. The CDR3 spans 17 residues. CDR3 sequence: CASSQDLGQGMNTEAFF. The CDR3 DNA is TGCGCCAGCAGCCAAGATCTGGGGCAGGGGATGAACACTGAAGCTTTCTTT.

This chain uses TRBV2 with TRBJ1-5; D perhaps matches TRBD1 (6 bases). From germline, CDR1 is SNHLY and CDR2 FYNNEI. With 8 bases removed from V and 0 bases from J, the gap between germline ends came to 14 bases. CDR3 length: 15 amino acids. CDR3 coding DNA: TGTGCCAGCGGGGCAGGGGTTAATAGCAATCAGCCCCAGCATTTT. It codes for CASGAGVNSNQPQHF.

This clone appeared a few times. V gene TRBV7-2 combines with J gene TRBJ1-5; no clear D gene. Germline loops: CDR1 SGHTA, CDR2 FQGNSA. V gave up 5 bases and J gave up 0 bases, with 11 bases separating them. The CDR3 consists of 15 residues. CDR3 amino acids: CASSLRQHSNQPQHF. The CDR3, as DNA: TGTGCCAGCAGCCTGAGACAACATAGCAATCAGCCCCAGCATTTT.

The V gene is TRBV5-1, the J gene TRBJ1-2; no firm D call. Germline V gives CDR1 SGHRS, CDR2 YFSETQ. V was trimmed by 1 base and J by 8 bases, leaving 12 bases between them. The CDR3 length is 13 residues. This chain's CDR3 is CASSLRSSRGYTF. CDR3 DNA: TGCGCCAGCAGCTTGAGGTCGTCGCGGGGCTACACCTTC.

The V call is TRBV19, the J call TRBJ1-5; D unresolved. V dropped 3 bases and J dropped 0 bases, with 9 bases sitting between them. This CDR3 comprises 15 residues. Germline V gene sequence: CDR1 LNHDA, CDR2 SQIVND (reference sequence). The CDR3 nucleotides read TGTGCCAGTAGTATTTGGGGAGATAGCAATCAGCCCCAGCATTTT. Translation: CASSIWGDSNQPQHF.

This clone was seen a single time. The V gene is TRBV30, the J gene TRBJ1-2, with a weak D call TRBD1 (5 bases). Looked up from germline, CDR1 is GTSNPN and CDR2 is SVGIG (reference sequence). CDR3 length equals 12 residues. V lost 4 bases to trimming and J lost 5 bases, with 11 bases between them. CDR3 residues: CAWTGLVYGYTF. The CDR3 DNA is TGTGCCTGGACAGGGTTAGTTTATGGCTACACCTTC.

This chain joins TRBV2 and TRBJ1-1; 7 positions agree with TRBD1. The J segment lost 9 bases and the V segment lost 5 bases, leaving 12 bases of the junction unmatched. Germline-derived CDR1 and CDR2 are SNHLY and FYNNEI. The CDR3 is made up of 14 amino acids. CDR3 amino acids: CASSQNDRAEKAFF. DNA of the CDR3: TGTGCCAGCAGTCAAAACGACAGGGCGGAGAAAGCTTTCTTT.

V and J are TRBV4-3 and TRBJ2-5, with D tentatively TRBD1 (5 bases). V was trimmed by 0 bases and J by 4 bases, leaving 9 bases between them. The CDR3 contains 14 residues. Germline lookup yields CDR1 LGHNA and CDR2 YSLEER. Here the CDR3 DNA reads TGCGCCAGCAGCCAAGAGGGAAGGGGAGAGACCCAGTACTTC. The encoded protein is CASSQEGRGETQYF.

This clone was seen only once. The chain carries TRBV11-3 and TRBJ1-5; weak D call: TRBD1 (6 bases). V was shortened by 3 bases and J by 2 bases, with 8 bases between the two germline ends. Germline values: CDR1 SGHNT, CDR2 YENEEA. The CDR3 consists of 14 residues. The CDR3 sequence is CASSFAGGNQPQHF. The CDR3 nucleotides read TGTGCCAGCAGCTTCGCAGGGGGCAATCAGCCCCAGCATTTT. Complete variable domain (other parts from reference TRBV11-3 and TRBJ1-5): EAGVVQSPRYKIIEKKQPVAFWCNPISGHNTLYWYLQNLGQGPELLIRYENEEAVDDSQLPKDRFSAERLKGVDSTLKIQPAELGDSAVYLCASSFAGGNQPQHFGDGTRLSIL.

The rearrangement uses TRBV10-2 and TRBJ1-1, with 8 positions matching TRBD1. Per germline, CDR1 WSHSY and CDR2 SAAADI. The ends lost 2 bases at V and 11 bases at J; junction bases unmatched: 10. The CDR3 runs 14 residues. The CDR3 protein is CASSEGDRLGAAFF. The CDR3 bases are TGCGCCAGCAGTGAGGGGGACAGGCTAGGTGCGGCTTTCTTT.

V gene TRBV7-6 combines with J gene TRBJ1-2; D uncertain. This CDR3 spans 15 amino acids. Between the trimmed V and J ends, which lost 7 bases and 4 bases, there was a span of 19 bases. Germline CDR1 SGHVS, CDR2 FNYEAQ. The CDR3 region has the DNA TGTGCCAGCACCTCCCCGGGAAAAAAGAGCTATGGCTACACCTTC. Protein sequence: CASTSPGKKSYGYTF.

The genes are TRBV29-1 and TRBJ2-7; a possible D gene is TRBD2 (7 bases). The CDR3 totals 15 residues. The V and J ends lost 2 bases and 7 bases respectively, with 21 bases between them. Looked up from germline, CDR1 is SQVTM and CDR2 is ANQGSEA. The CDR3 DNA reads TGCAGCGTTGAACACGTGGGAGGGGGAGCAGGGGAGCAGTACTTC. This codes for CSVEHVGGGAGEQYF.

The chain uses TRBV11-2 and TRBJ2-7; D not resolved. The CDR3 sequence is 16 residues long. Trimming removed 0 bases at V and 7 bases at J, with 19 bases between. The germline V gene encodes CDR1 SGHAT and CDR2 FQNNGV. CDR3 nucleotide sequence: TGTGCCAGCAGCTTAGATCAGAGGCTAGGCCCTAGGGAGCAGTACTTC. Its translation: CASSLDQRLGPREQYF.

The genes are TRBV30 and TRBJ1-5, with D possibly matching TRBD1 (6 bases). This CDR3 has 13 residues. Looked up from germline, CDR1 is GTSNPN and CDR2 is SVGIG (reference sequence). V lost 5 bases to trimming and J lost 7 bases, with 15 bases between them. As DNA, the CDR3 is TGTGCCTGGGCTTTGGGGGCGGGCCAGCCCCAGCATTTT. Translating it yields CAWALGAGQPQHF.

This clone was seen once. The chain is built from TRBV6-5 and TRBJ2-3, with 10 bases that match TRBD1. Germline CDR1 reads MNHEY; CDR2 reads SVGAGI. This CDR3 has 14 amino acids. The junction had 3 bases not matched to a gene; V was cut back by 5 bases and J by 4 bases. The CDR3 bases are TGTGCCAGCAGTAGGACAGGGGGAGCAGATACGCAGTATTTT. As protein: CASSRTGGADTQYF.

V gene TRBV6-5 combines with J gene TRBJ1-3, with 8 nucleotides matching TRBD1. The V gene end was trimmed by 5 bases and the J gene end by 0 bases; junction bases not matched to a gene: 3. This CDR3 spans 15 amino acids. Germline V lookup: CDR1 MNHEY, CDR2 SVGAGI. CDR3 nucleotide sequence: TGTGCCAGCAGTAGAACAGGGGGCTCTGGAAACACCATATATTTT. Translated, it gives CASSRTGGSGNTIYF.

The J gene is TRBJ2-7, the V gene TRBV30; D possibly corresponds to TRBD1 (6 bases). The CDR3 is made up of 14 amino acids. Between the trimmed V and J ends, which lost 4 bases and 1 base, there was a span of 14 bases. The germline V gene encodes CDR1 GTSNPN and CDR2 SVGIG (reference sequence). The CDR3 coding sequence is TGTGCCTGGAAGCAGGGGATGGGATCCTACGAGCAGTACTTC. Translating it yields CAWKQGMGSYEQYF.

The chain is built from TRBV9 and TRBJ2-1; possible D gene TRBD2, 7 bases. Trimming removed 0 bases from V and 2 bases from J, with 15 bases in between. The CDR3 extends over 17 amino acids. The germline CDR1 and CDR2 sequences are SGDLS and YYNGEE. The CDR3 nucleotides read TGTGCCAGCAGCGTAGAGGGGGGAGGGCTCCCCTACAATGAGCAGTTCTTC. This translates into CASSVEGGGLPYNEQFF.

The chain recombines TRBV4-1 with TRBJ1-5; 7 nucleotides line up with TRBD1. The CDR3 length is 15 residues. Germline CDR1 MGHRA, CDR2 YSYEKL. V was pared by 3 bases and J by 0 bases, with 2 bases of the junction left unmatched. The CDR3 protein is CASSHTGDSNQPQHF. As DNA, the CDR3 is TGCGCCAGCAGCCATACAGGGGATAGCAATCAGCCCCAGCATTTT.

J is TRBJ2-1 and V is TRBV28; no reliable D call. CDR3 length: 13 residues. V lost 3 bases to trimming and J lost 3 bases, with 6 bases between them. Looked up from germline, CDR1 is MDHEN and CDR2 is SYDVKM. The CDR3 nucleotides read TGTGCCAGCAGTTTTGTCGTCTACAATGAGCAGTTCTTC. Translating gives CASSFVVYNEQFF.

The chain joins TRBV11-2 to TRBJ1-4, with 7 nucleotides matching TRBD1. The CDR3 loop spans 16 amino acids. Germline V lookup: CDR1 SGHAT, CDR2 FQNNGV. V lost 4 bases and J lost 4; bases outside the gene matches: 9. CDR3 in amino acids: CASSSNSGTDNEKLFF. The CDR3, as DNA: TGTGCCAGCAGCTCTAATTCCGGGACAGATAATGAAAAACTGTTTTTT.

V and J are TRBV11-3 and TRBJ2-1, with 9 bases lining up with TRBD1. CDR1 and CDR2 from the germline V gene are SGHNT and YENEEA. J gave up 3 bases and V 3 bases, and 9 bases lay outside the gene matches. The CDR3 consists of 17 residues. In DNA, the CDR3 is TGTGCCAGCAGCTTGGGACAGGGCTCCTACTACTACAATGAGCAGTTCTTC. It specifies CASSLGQGSYYYNEQFF.